This T cell receptor beta chain was sequenced in a study of control samples from healthy donors and cancer patients (dated by TCRdb to the early 2020s). To note about this clone: Its antigen is still unknown. The input lacks base qualities; no much larger clone sits a single base away.

Libraries were built with the immunoSEQ multiplex PCR assay. As stored in TCRdb, this immuneACCESS dataset retains in-frame rearrangements with V and J assigned. A fraction of the clones does not appear; measured against another copy, unresolved V genes explain less than half of the discrepancy, and the remainder lacks a known reason. Present in this sample are roughly 68,000 clones, 83% of which were seen just once. Roughly 14% of the sample goes to the ten largest clones. V trim: 3 bases; J trim: 7 bases; unmatched bases: 10. CDR1 and CDR2 (SGHNT, YYREEE) derive from the germline V gene (reference sequence). The CDR3, cysteine through phenylalanine, is 15 amino acids long. The CDR3 DNA has 45 bases and is translated from base 1.

The V gene is TRBV5-4 and the J gene is TRBJ2-1, and 7 bases in between align with TRBD2. Material for sequencing was blood. The TCR originated in a man aged 60-69 years in good health. The bases read TGTGCCAGCAGCTATGGAGGGAGGGCCAGGAATGAGCAGTTCTTC. Its protein product is CASSYGGRARNEQFF.